This is a list of T cell receptor beta chains from one sample in a study of cytomegalovirus exposure and HLA in healthy donors. Data came from immunoSEQ multiplex PCR; TCRdb stores just in-frame clones and leaves some out. The data hold approximately 210,000 clones, with 60% to 85% observed a single time. The sample taken for sequencing was PBMCs. Receptors originate from a girl aged 10 to 17 in good health and CMV-seropositive. The CDR3 runs from the conserved cysteine through the conserved F or W. Fields, in order: J gene, D gene, clone size, V gene, CDR3 protein, CDR3 DNA. A D gene is named only where the DNA matches it firmly. Expanded clones are given a class, and other clones once, few, many or no size at all.

TRBJ2-2 TRBD1 . TRBV7-9 CASSQVGQGHTGELFF TGTGCCAGCAGCCAGGTCGGACAGGGGCATACCGGGGAGCTGTTTTTT
TRBJ1-2 TRBD1 . TRBV5-4 CASSTDRATYGYTF TGTGCCAGCAGTACTGACAGGGCTACCTATGGCTACACCTTC
TRBJ1-5 . once TRBV5-6 CASSLGGDSNQPQHF TGTGCCAGCAGCTTGGGGGGGGATAGCAATCAGCCCCAGCATTTT
TRBJ2-3 TRBD2 . TRBV5-1 CASSSYGRSGGQDTQYF TGCGCCAGCAGCTCCTATGGCAGGAGCGGGGGACAAGATACGCAGTATTTT
TRBJ2-1 TRBD2 . TRBV6-9 CASIHSGASCSYNEQFF TGTGCCAGCATACATAGCGGGGCTTCCTGCTCCTACAATGAGCAGTTCTTC
TRBJ2-5 TRBD2 . TRBV7-2 CASSPRDGAGETQYF TGTGCCAGCAGCCCTAGGGACGGAGCGGGGGAGACCCAGTACTTC
TRBJ1-1 . . TRBV5-8 CASSLGQAFTEAFF TGTGCCAGCAGCTTGGGACAGGCGTTCACTGAAGCTTTCTTT
TRBJ2-1 TRBD2 . TRBV7-2 CASSSSLAGGSYNEQFF TGTGCCAGCAGCTCCTCCCTAGCGGGGGGTTCCTACAATGAGCAGTTCTTC
TRBJ2-7 TRBD2 . TRBV11-2 CASSLTSVGYEQYF TGTGCCAGCAGCTTAACTAGCGTCGGCTACGAGCAGTACTTC
TRBJ1-5 . . TRBV6-1 CASSETLGGGQPQHF TGTGCCAGCAGTGAAACATTGGGGGGAGGTCAGCCCCAGCATTTT
TRBJ2-1 . . TRBV9 CASSVEPGVHSYNEQFF TGTGCCAGCAGCGTAGAGCCGGGGGTCCACTCCTACAATGAGCAGTTCTTC
TRBJ2-1 TRBD1 few TRBV11-3 CASSQTDRGGYNEQFF TGTGCCAGCAGCCAGACCGACAGGGGGGGATACAATGAGCAGTTCTTC
TRBJ1-3 TRBD1 . TRBV30 CAWSAGQISGNTIYF TGTGCCTGGAGTGCGGGACAGATCTCTGGAAACACCATATATTTT
TRBJ2-7 TRBD2 . TRBV10-2 CASRGREGSYEQYF TGCGCCAGCAGGGGGAGGGAAGGATCCTACGAGCAGTACTTC
TRBJ2-3 TRBD2 once TRBV10-3 CAISDASGVTDTQYF TGTGCCATCAGTGACGCTAGCGGGGTCACAGATACGCAGTATTTT
TRBJ2-1 . . TRBV4-2 CASSQAEFYNEQFF TGTGCCAGCAGCCAAGCGGAGTTCTACAATGAGCAGTTCTTC
TRBJ2-7 . . TRBV10-2 CASSELKTGGTYEQYF TGCGCCAGCAGTGAATTGAAGACAGGCGGCACCTACGAGCAGTACTTC
TRBJ2-3 TRBD2 . TRBV6-5 CASNPTSGGNTQYF TGTGCCAGCAACCCGACTAGCGGTGGGAATACGCAGTATTTT